This T cell receptor beta chain was documented in a study of T cell repertoires in cytomegalovirus infection. A few counts support this clonotype. Its antigen is not identified. Trimming pared 8 bases from V and 4 bases from J, leaving 32 bases between. The V gene's germline CDR1 is LNHDA and CDR2 SQIVND (reference sequence). CDR3 size: 20 residues. TCRdb reanalysed the reads using MiXCR and keeps one entry per CDR3 protein. The sample yields about a million distinct CDR3 sequences, around 30% seen once. The TCR sequence derives from a human donor in good health (CMV status not recorded). Some clones in this sample may be carry-over from other donors' samples. The sample here was cultured CD8+ T cells from PBMCs, taken from culture after CMV antigen stimulation. This chain links TRBV19 with TRBJ1-4; possibly TRBD1 for D (5 bases). The DNA of the CDR3 is TGTGCCAGTTCCGGTTCGCTTTGGGACCTTACTCGGGATTATAATGAAAAACTGTTTTTT. As protein: CASSGSLWDLTRDYNEKLFF.